Given below is one T cell receptor (beta chain) in context. This entry belongs to a study of T cell responses to AZD1222 COVID-19 vaccine. The table came from immunoSEQ multiplex PCR; TCRdb's copy has only in-frame clones and leaves some out. The sample shows 95,000 to 100,000 clones, about nine tenths of them seen only once. Deletions cut 2 bases from V and 0 bases from J, with 14 bases between. The CDR3 loop spans 18 amino acids. The V gene's germline CDR1 is WSHSY and CDR2 SAAADI. The rearrangement uses TRBV10-2 and TRBJ1-6; D remains ambiguous. Sequencing was performed on peripheral blood, taken on day 0 of AZD1222 vaccination. The TCR was taken from an adult in good health. CDR3 nucleotides: TGCGCCAGCAGTGAGACAGAACCGTATCACTCCTATAATTCACCCCTCCACTTT. Protein sequence: CASSETEPYHSYNSPLHF.